The 30 T cell receptor beta chains below were found in one sample sequenced in a study of persistence of HIV-infected CD4 T cells. The immunoSEQ assay was version 4, run in survey mode. The method was immunoSEQ multiplex PCR; TCRdb's version includes in-frame clones alone and lacks a portion of them. The data show 5,500 to 9,000 clones, with 75% to 85% seen just once and roughly 70% held by the top ten. These receptors lack a known antigen. Stimulation used around 10 ug/mL lysate from CMV-infected fibroblasts. CD4+ T cells upregulating both CD40 ligand and CD69 were sorted as responding cells. The specimen was CD4+ T cells sorted from PBMCs after roughly 18-hour stimulation, collected from a patient who received antiretroviral therapy. These TCRs come from an adult woman with HIV who was CMV-seropositive.

V usage is TRBV5-6 and J usage is TRBJ2-7; the D gene is possibly TRBD1 (6 bases). V dropped 2 bases and J dropped 1 base, with 10 bases sitting between them. CDR3 length: 14 amino acids. Germline V gene lookup returns CDR1 SGHDT and CDR2 YYEEEE. The CDR3 region is CASSFRDTSYEQYF. In DNA form, the CDR3 reads TGTGCCAGCAGCTTCCGGGACACATCCTACGAGCAGTACTTC.

The chain employs TRBV28 and TRBJ2-1; 9 bases fit TRBD1. The CDR3 consists of 16 residues. The V gene end was trimmed by 2 bases and the J gene end by 10 bases; junction bases not matched to a gene: 12. Germline values: CDR1 MDHEN, CDR2 SYDVKM. The CDR3 DNA reads as TGTGCCAGCAGTTTACCGGGACAGGGTTTGTCAGGCGAGCAGTTCTTC. It encodes CASSLPGQGLSGEQFF.

This clone was recorded only once. The CDR3 coding sequence is TGTGCCAGTAGTTCAGGGAGTCAGCCCCAGCATTTT. Protein product: CASSSGSQPQHF. V gene TRBV19 combines with J gene TRBJ1-5; possibly TRBD1 for D (5 bases). The germline gives CDR1 LNHDA, CDR2 SQIVND (reference sequence). Deletions cut 5 bases from V and 6 bases from J, with 8 bases between. The CDR3 runs to 12 residues.

The chain combines TRBV18 with TRBJ1-2; D is undetermined. Germline V gene sequence: CDR1 KGHSH, CDR2 LQKENI. V gave up 3 bases and J gave up 2 bases, with 10 bases separating them. CDR3 length: 14 residues. CDR3 residues: CASSPQRGNYGYTF. Here the CDR3 DNA reads TGTGCCAGCTCACCCCAGCGAGGCAACTATGGCTACACCTTC.

CDR3 coding DNA: TGTGCCAGCAGTTATGGGGCGATTGGGAATGAGCAGTTCTTC. It codes for CASSYGAIGNEQFF. This chain links TRBV6-5 with TRBJ2-1; perhaps TRBD1 as D (5 bases). Trimming stripped 3 bases from V and 7 bases from J, with 13 bases between. Germline assignment: CDR1 MNHEY and CDR2 SVGAGI. CDR3 size: 14 residues.

With respect to this clone: Other DNA sequences of this sample code for an identical CDR3. The chain employs TRBV4-1 and TRBJ2-2, with TRBD2 matching over 8 bases. V lost 4 bases to trimming and J lost 1 base; unmatched junction nucleotides: 2. This CDR3 comprises 15 residues. Germline V lookup: CDR1 MGHRA, CDR2 YSYEKL. This chain's CDR3 is CASSLSGRNTGELFF. DNA of the CDR3: TGCGCCAGCAGCCTCAGCGGGAGGAACACCGGGGAGCTGTTTTTT.

This clone was counted once. The V call is TRBV19, the J call TRBJ1-3; no clear D gene. Germline assignment: CDR1 LNHDA and CDR2 SQIVND (reference sequence). CDR3 size: 16 residues. V lost 5 bases, J lost 3 bases, and 17 bases lay in between. The CDR3 protein is CASSPARQSLGNTIYF. CDR3 in DNA: TGTGCCAGTAGTCCCGCCCGCCAAAGCCTTGGAAACACCATATATTTT. The full variable domain, rest sourced from reference TRBV19 and TRBJ1-3, is DGGITQSPKYLFRKEGQNVTLSCEQNLNHDAMYWYRQDPGQGLRLIYYSQIVNDFQKGDIAEGYSVSREKKESFPLTVTSAQKNPTAFYLCASSPARQSLGNTIYFGEGSWLTVV.

V is TRBV7-2 and J is TRBJ2-2, with D possibly being TRBD1 or TRBD2 (5 bases each). Trimming took off 5 bases at V and 8 bases at J, with 18 bases between the two ends. Germline CDR1 SGHTA, CDR2 FQGNSA. The CDR3 sequence is 15 residues long. The CDR3 DNA is TGTGCCAGCAGCGCTGCGATGGGACCGTGGGGGGAGCTGTTTTTT. Encoded protein: CASSAAMGPWGELFF. Filled out from reference TRBV7-2 and TRBJ2-2, the complete variable domain reads GAGVSQSPSNKVTEKGKDVELRCDPISGHTALYWYRQSLGQGLEFLIYFQGNSAPDKSGLPSDRFSAERTGGSVSTLTIQRTQQEDSAVYLCASSAAMGPWGELFFGEGSRLTVL.

The J gene is TRBJ1-1, the V gene TRBV9; no firm D call. V dropped 2 bases and J dropped 3 bases, with 8 bases sitting between them. The CDR3 contains 13 residues. Germline CDR1 SGDLS, CDR2 YYNGEE. The CDR3 DNA follows: TGTGCCAGCAGCGTCCTAAGTTACACTGAAGCTTTCTTT. Its protein product is CASSVLSYTEAFF.

CDR3: CASSIVGTGGYGYTF. The CDR3, as DNA: TGTGCCAGTAGTATTGTCGGGACAGGAGGGTATGGCTACACCTTC. This sequence joins TRBV19 and TRBJ1-2; 8 positions agree with TRBD1. Germline V gene data show CDR1 as LNHDA and CDR2 as SQIVND (reference sequence). Trimming cost V 3 bases and J 5 bases; bases outside gene matches: 8. This CDR3 is built from 15 residues.

The sample holds one count of this clone. The rearrangement joins TRBV5-6 to TRBJ1-2, with D possibly matching TRBD1 (6 bases). V shed 1 base and J shed 1 base, with 11 bases lying between them. Germline lookup yields CDR1 SGHDT and CDR2 YYEEEE. The CDR3 has 15 amino acids. The DNA for the CDR3 is TGTGCCAGCAGCTTGTTGGACAGACTTAACTATGGCTACACCTTC. Translation: CASSLLDRLNYGYTF.

In DNA form, the CDR3 reads TGTGCCAGCAGGGGGACTAGCGGAAGCACCGGGGAGCTGTTTTTT. This codes for CASRGTSGSTGELFF. This chain links TRBV2 with TRBJ2-2, with 11 bases matching TRBD2. The CDR3 has 15 residues. Germline CDR1 is SNHLY and CDR2 is FYNNEI. V was clipped by 6 bases and J by 4 bases; unmatched bases: 4.

Comment on this clone: The same CDR3 can be traced to other DNA sequences in this sample. The rearrangement uses TRBV19 and TRBJ2-7; D tentatively fits TRBD1 or TRBD2 (5 bases each). The V and J ends lost 3 bases and 2 bases respectively, with 11 bases between them. CDR1 LNHDA and CDR2 SQIVND come from the germline V gene (reference sequence). CDR3 length: 14 residues. The CDR3 spells CASSIGTGTYEQYF. CDR3 nucleotides: TGTGCCAGTAGTATCGGGACGGGAACCTACGAGCAGTACTTC.

The genes are TRBV7-9 and TRBJ2-5, with 8 bases matching TRBD1. The CDR3 sequence is 13 residues long. CDR1 is SEHNR, CDR2 FQNEAQ, per germline (reference sequence). V was clipped by 4 bases and J by 5 bases; unmatched bases: 3. The CDR3 protein is CASSSGQGETQYF. In DNA form, the CDR3 reads TGTGCCAGCAGCTCCGGACAGGGTGAGACCCAGTACTTC.

The J gene is TRBJ1-2, the V gene TRBV5-4; 9 nucleotides line up with TRBD1. J gave up 2 bases and V 1 base, and 6 bases lay outside the gene matches. This CDR3 is 16 amino acids long. Per germline, CDR1 SGHNT and CDR2 YYREEE (reference sequence). The CDR3 reads CASSLFVGQGNYGYTF. The CDR3 nucleotides are TGTGCCAGCAGCTTGTTTGTAGGACAGGGGAACTATGGCTACACCTTC. The whole variable domain, remainder taken from reference TRBV5-4 and TRBJ1-2, is ETGVTQSPTHLIKTRGQQVTLRCSSQSGHNTVSWYQQALGQGPQFIFQYYREEENGRGNFPPRFSGLQFPNYSSELNVNALELDDSALYLCASSLFVGQGNYGYTFGSGTRLTVV.

This chain uses TRBV28 with TRBJ1-3; D might be TRBD1 (5 bases). In germline, CDR1 is MDHEN, CDR2 SYDVKM. V lost 10 bases to trimming and J lost 0 bases, with 19 bases between them. The length of the CDR3 is 16 residues. The CDR3 is CATTGWGSYSGNTIYF. In DNA form, the CDR3 reads TGTGCCACTACGGGATGGGGGTCCTACTCTGGAAACACCATATATTTT.

The CDR3 protein is CASSPALGTNEKLFF. The CDR3 DNA follows: TGTGCCAGCAGTCCAGCCTTGGGAACTAATGAAAAACTGTTTTTT. The rearrangement links TRBV28 to TRBJ1-4; D gene unclear. Germline CDR1 and CDR2: MDHEN and SYDVKM. The CDR3 loop spans 15 amino acids. V lost 5 bases and J lost 1, with 11 bases in between.

The V call is TRBV7-6, the J call TRBJ1-1, with 7 bases that match TRBD1. This CDR3 has 13 amino acids. Germline assignment: CDR1 SGHVS and CDR2 FNYEAQ. V lost 2 bases and J lost 4; bases outside the gene matches: 1. The CDR3 bases are TGTGCCAGCAGCTTAAGGGGGCCCACTGAAGCTTTCTTT. Its protein product is CASSLRGPTEAFF. The complete variable domain, with remaining parts taken from reference TRBV7-6 and TRBJ1-1, reads GAGVSQSPRYKVTKRGQDVALRCDPISGHVSLYWYRQALGQGPEFLTYFNYEAQQDKSGLPNDRFSAERPEGSISTLTIQRTEQRDSAMYRCASSLRGPTEAFFGQGTRLTVV.

This clone appeared a single time. The chain joins TRBV3-1 (or the pseudogene TRBV3-2) to TRBJ1-4; no reliable D call. Trimming took 5 bases from V and 8 from J, leaving 15 bases between them. The CDR3 runs to 14 residues. CDR1 and CDR2 from the germline V gene are LGHDT and YNNKEL (reference sequence). CDR3 in DNA: TGTGCCAGCAGCTTAGGGTCCCGAGAAGAAAAACTGTTTTTT. Translated, it gives CASSLGSREEKLFF.

This clone was observed a few times. V usage is TRBV7-8 and J usage is TRBJ1-6; 7 bases map to TRBD1. V lost 2 bases and J lost 8; bases outside the gene matches: 9. The CDR3 is 16 amino acids. Per the germline V gene, CDR1 is SGHVS and CDR2 is FQNEAQ. The CDR3 nucleotides read TGTGCCAGCAGCTTATCTAACAGGGGTATAGATTCACCCCTCCACTTT. Translating it yields CASSLSNRGIDSPLHF.

This clone was recorded a few times. Here the CDR3 DNA reads TGTGCCAGCAGCCACGGACTTTCCTACGAGCAGTACTTC. The encoded protein is CASSHGLSYEQYF. J is TRBJ2-7 and V is TRBV7-8; D might be TRBD2 (5 bases). The CDR3 is 13 residues long. Germline-derived CDR1 and CDR2 are SGHVS and FQNEAQ. Trimming removed 5 bases from V and 1 base from J, with 9 bases in between.

This rearrangement joins TRBV27 to TRBJ2-6; maybe TRBD2 (5 bases). The V gene lost 4 bases and the J gene lost 4 bases, with 11 bases spanning the gap. The CDR3 covers 15 residues. The germline V gene has CDR1 MNHEY and CDR2 SMNVEV (reference sequence). The CDR3 region is CASSWDGRGANVLTF. The CDR3 DNA reads TGTGCCAGCAGTTGGGATGGGAGAGGGGCCAACGTCCTGACTTTC.

The chain recombines TRBV7-2 with TRBJ1-1; D not resolved. Between the trimmed V and J ends, which lost 7 bases and 0 bases, there was a span of 9 bases. CDR1 is SGHTA and CDR2 is FQGNSA in the germline V gene. This CDR3 has 13 residues. The CDR3 here is CASNFILNTEAFF. The CDR3, as DNA: TGTGCCAGCAACTTTATTCTGAACACTGAAGCTTTCTTT.

The sample holds one count of this clone. The chain links TRBV5-4 to TRBJ2-6; D gene ambiguous. V lost 2 bases to trimming and J lost 2 bases, with 8 bases between them. The CDR3 loop spans 15 amino acids. CDR1 is SGHNT and CDR2 is YYREEE in the germline V gene (reference sequence). For the CDR3, the DNA is TGTGCCAGCAGCTTAAAGGTTCCTGGGGCCAACGTCCTGACTTTC. Encoded protein: CASSLKVPGANVLTF.

This rearrangement joins TRBV19 to TRBJ2-7, with TRBD1 matching over 8 bases. The CDR3 consists of 19 residues. V dropped 6 bases and J dropped 7; count of bases not matched to a gene: 26. The germline V gene encodes CDR1 LNHDA and CDR2 SQIVND (reference sequence). The CDR3 here is CASSFGRWTGSTLNREQYF. CDR3 coding DNA: TGTGCCAGTAGCTTCGGACGTTGGACAGGGTCAACCCTAAATCGGGAGCAGTACTTC. Full variable domain (rest looked up from reference TRBV19 and TRBJ2-7): DGGITQSPKYLFRKEGQNVTLSCEQNLNHDAMYWYRQDPGQGLRLIYYSQIVNDFQKGDIAEGYSVSREKKESFPLTVTSAQKNPTAFYLCASSFGRWTGSTLNREQYFGPGTRLTVT.

The J gene is TRBJ1-5, the V gene TRBV19; D unresolved. The CDR3 length is 11 residues. The germline V gene has CDR1 LNHDA and CDR2 SQIVND (reference sequence). V lost 5 bases and J lost 10, with 9 bases in between. This chain's CDR3 is CASSLDGPQHF. The CDR3 DNA is TGTGCCAGTAGTTTGGACGGCCCCCAGCATTTT.

V and J are TRBV6-6 and TRBJ1-2; possible D gene TRBD1, 5 bases. The germline V gene encodes CDR1 MNHNY and CDR2 SVGAGI (reference sequence). The CDR3 totals 15 residues. The germline V and J ends were trimmed by 7 bases and 8 bases, with 23 bases remaining between them. CDR3 in amino acids: CASTRPILAGQGYTF. Here the CDR3 DNA reads TGTGCCAGCACCAGACCCATTTTGGCAGGGCAAGGCTACACCTTC.

J is TRBJ1-5 and V is TRBV12-5, with D uncertain. Trimming took off 5 bases at V and 4 bases at J, with 9 bases between the two ends. Germline CDR1 LGHNT, CDR2 FRNRAP. This CDR3 region has 13 residues. The CDR3 DNA sequence: TGTGCTAGTGGTCCCGAGCCTAATCAGCCCCAGCATTTT. This gives the protein CASGPEPNQPQHF.

This clone was picked up one time. The V gene is TRBV30, the J gene TRBJ1-6; D might be TRBD1 (6 bases). Germline V gives CDR1 GTSNPN, CDR2 SVGIG (reference sequence). Trimming took off 0 bases at V and 14 bases at J, with 14 bases between the two ends. This CDR3 has 13 residues. The CDR3 here is CAWSVRAGETLHF. The CDR3 DNA follows: TGTGCCTGGAGTGTACGCGCAGGGGAAACCCTCCACTTT. The variable domain in full, completed from reference TRBV30 and TRBJ1-6, reads SQTIHQWPATLVQPVGSPLSLECTVEGTSNPNLYWYRQAAGRGLQLLFYSVGIGQISSEVPQNLSASRPQDRQFILSSKKLLLSDSGFYLCAWSVRAGETLHFGNGTRLTVT.

V gene TRBV2 combines with J gene TRBJ2-4, with D tentatively TRBD1 (6 bases). The CDR3 consists of 14 residues. The V end lost 6 bases, the J end lost 0 bases, and 9 bases lay between the germline ends. Germline loops: CDR1 SNHLY, CDR2 FYNNEI. The CDR3 here is CASSDRLAKNIQYF. The DNA for the CDR3 is TGTGCCAGCAGCGACAGGTTAGCCAAAAACATTCAGTACTTC.